These 24 T cell receptor beta chains were all obtained from the same sample, sequenced in a study of CXCR3-negative and CXCR3-positive naive CD8 T cells. Libraries were UMI-labeled 5' RACE TRB cDNA. TCRdb reprocessed the 5' RACE reads, with one entry per CDR3 protein and no DNA. This repertoire includes about 130,000 distinct CDR3 sequences. Specimen: naive CXCR3- CD8+ T cells from blood. Subset of the sample: CD45RO-CCR7+CD27+CD95- naive CD8+ T cells lacking CXCR3 (TNR3-). These receptors came from a human donor in good health. Some clones in this sample may be carry-over from other donors' samples.

The chain recombines TRBV7-2 with TRBJ2-1. This CDR3 has 15 amino acids. CDR1 and CDR2 (germline): SGHTA, FQGNSA. Here the CDR3 reads CASSPIWSSYNEQFF.

CDR3 amino acids: CSVEDATGGFTGELFF. The V gene is TRBV29-1, the J gene TRBJ2-2; TCRdb's D call, TRBD1, is unchecked because there is no DNA. Germline values: CDR1 SQVTM, CDR2 ANQGSEA. This CDR3 comprises 16 residues.

The genes are TRBV6-5 and TRBJ2-7; absent DNA, TCRdb's TRBD2 call cannot be checked. The CDR3 runs 17 residues. Germline V CDR1 and CDR2: MNHEY, SVGAGI. The CDR3 sequence is CASSYSMVAGEEYEQYF.

This sequence joins TRBV27 and TRBJ2-2. Germline CDR1 and CDR2: MNHEY and SMNVEV (reference sequence). CDR3 length: 16 amino acids. The chain's CDR3 is CASSLSSPGITGELFF.

The chain has TRBV6-1 and TRBJ2-2; with no DNA, the TCRdb D assignment of TRBD1 cannot be verified. Germline V gene sequence: CDR1 MNHNS, CDR2 SASEGT. The CDR3 has 18 amino acids. The CDR3 protein is CTSSASPGQGPNTGELFF.

CDR3 sequence: CASSLGRGQHTDTQYF. The V and J genes are TRBV11-3 and TRBJ2-3; the D call from TCRdb, TRBD1, cannot be confirmed without DNA. Germline V gene data show CDR1 as SGHNT and CDR2 as YENEEA. The CDR3 runs to 16 residues. Looking up the rest from reference TRBV11-3 and TRBJ2-3 gives the full variable domain: EAGVVQSPRYKIIEKKQPVAFWCNPISGHNTLYWYLQNLGQGPELLIRYENEEAVDDSQLPKDRFSAERLKGVDSTLKIQPAELGDSAVYLCASSLGRGQHTDTQYFGPGTRLTVL.

CDR3 sequence: CASSQEGRPVYGYTF. The chain links TRBV3-1 to TRBJ1-2; with no DNA, the TCRdb D assignment of TRBD1 cannot be verified. Germline CDR1 LGHDT, CDR2 YNNKEL (reference sequence). The CDR3 contains 15 residues.

This chain joins TRBV5-4 and TRBJ2-5; the TCRdb call, TRBD2, lacks DNA for checking. The CDR3 runs 16 residues. Germline V gives CDR1 SGHNT, CDR2 YYREEE (reference sequence). CDR3 sequence: CASSFRGLARQETQYF.

The chain has TRBV6-2 or TRBV6-3 and TRBJ2-1; TCRdb names TRBD1, which stays unverified in the absence of DNA. Germline CDR1 MNHEY, CDR2 SVGEGT. This CDR3 has 13 residues. CDR3 amino acids: CASSYSQGNEQFF.

The chain recombines TRBV20-1 with TRBJ2-2. Germline V lookup: CDR1 DFQATT, CDR2 SNEGSKA (reference sequence). The CDR3 has 17 amino acids. The CDR3 sequence is CSAERKTSAGNTGELFF.

The chain links TRBV7-9 to TRBJ2-7; the D gene TCRdb calls, TRBD1, cannot be checked with no DNA. CDR1 is SEHNR and CDR2 is FQNEAQ in the germline V gene (reference sequence). The CDR3 runs 13 residues. The chain's CDR3 is CASSLQAGHEQYF.

The genes are TRBV12-3 or TRBV12-4 and TRBJ2-7; lacking DNA, the TRBD2 call made by TCRdb goes unchecked. The CDR3 totals 14 residues. This chain's CDR3 is CASSFTSGTYEQYF.

The rearrangement joins TRBV12-3 or TRBV12-4 to TRBJ1-4. The CDR3 loop spans 14 amino acids. CDR3 protein: CASSLRPINEKLFF.

The rearrangement uses TRBV10-3 and TRBJ2-2; the D gene TCRdb calls, TRBD2, cannot be checked with no DNA. This CDR3 has 18 amino acids. CDR1 ENHRY and CDR2 SYGVKD come from the germline V gene. The CDR3 is CAISESVTSSPDTGELFF.

The chain uses TRBV19 and TRBJ2-3; TCRdb's D gene call, TRBD2, goes unchecked for lack of DNA. The CDR3 totals 15 residues. Per the germline V gene, CDR1 is LNHDA and CDR2 is SQIVND (reference sequence). The CDR3 here is CASSIGTMKTDTQYF.

The CDR3 sequence is CASSSPPDRPNTGELFF. The J gene is TRBJ2-2, the V gene TRBV7-9; TCRdb outputs TRBD1, but without DNA this stays unchecked. CDR1 and CDR2 from the germline V gene are SEHNR and FQNEAQ (reference sequence). This CDR3 is built from 17 residues.

The rearrangement joins TRBV27 to TRBJ2-7; TCRdb's D call of TRBD1 is untestable without DNA. The germline CDR1 and CDR2 sequences are MNHEY and SMNVEV (reference sequence). This CDR3 has 13 amino acids. The CDR3 reads CASSPGHFWEQYF.

J is TRBJ2-2 and V is TRBV7-2; the D call of TRBD2 rests on TCRdb alone, since no DNA is present to check it. The germline CDR1 and CDR2 sequences are SGHTA and FQGNSA. This CDR3 region has 14 residues. The CDR3 sequence is CASTQGTDTGELFF.

This chain links TRBV28 with TRBJ2-7; with no DNA, the TCRdb D assignment of TRBD1 cannot be verified. The CDR3 totals 14 residues. The germline V gene has CDR1 MDHEN and CDR2 SYDVKM. CDR3 region: CASTMEGVWDEQYF. The full variable domain, with the rest looked up from reference TRBV28 and TRBJ2-7, is DVKVTQSSRYLVKRTGEKVFLECVQDMDHENMFWYRQDPGLGLRLIYFSYDVKMKEKGDIPEGYSVSREKKERFSLILESASTNQTSMYLCASTMEGVWDEQYFGPGTRLTVT.

The V call is TRBV6-2 or TRBV6-3, the J call TRBJ1-1; TCRdb picks TRBD1, but there is no DNA to check that call. CDR1 and CDR2 from the germline V gene are MNHEY and SVGEGT. This CDR3 region has 14 residues. CDR3 sequence reads: CASSFSTGITEAFF.

The chain uses TRBV28 and TRBJ2-3; with no DNA, the TCRdb D assignment of TRBD1 cannot be verified. CDR3 length equals 13 residues. Per germline, CDR1 MDHEN and CDR2 SYDVKM. The CDR3 region is CASSKTLSHMQYF.

The chain carries TRBV7-3 and TRBJ2-7; TCRdb gives TRBD1 as the D gene, but with no DNA this cannot be confirmed. CDR1 SGHTA and CDR2 FQGTGA come from the germline V gene. This CDR3 has 15 residues. The CDR3 loop is CASSPTGGVGYEQYF.

This chain's CDR3 is CASGSWQLQETQYF. The chain combines TRBV6-2 or TRBV6-3 with TRBJ2-5. The CDR3 runs 14 residues. Germline V gene sequence: CDR1 MNHEY, CDR2 SVGEGT.

This chain links TRBV14 with TRBJ1-1; with no DNA, the TCRdb D assignment of TRBD1 cannot be verified. Germline loops: CDR1 SGHDN, CDR2 FVKESK. This CDR3 comprises 15 residues. CDR3 in amino acids: CASIHVKQGEAEAFF.